Only one count was recorded for the clone carrying this T cell receptor beta chain. The sample originates from a study of Ad26.COV2.S vaccination and SARS-CoV-2 variants. Study information: Into the muscle, Ad26.COV2.S was dosed once or twice, 56 days apart.

As for treatment: over 15 received Ad26.COV2.S at low or high dose, single or two shots; 5 received placebo; per-sample allocation not given. Sampling occurred on day 63 after the first vaccine or placebo injection. V lost 10 bases and J lost 7; bases outside the gene matches: 7. Germline V gene data show CDR1 as LNHDA and CDR2 as SQIVND (reference sequence). The CDR3 is 14 residues long. Profiling relied on immunoSEQ multiplex PCR, and the TCRdb table lists in-frame clones only, not all of them. The table shows 350,000 to 450,000 clones, with approximately 90% occurring only once. The input for sequencing was peripheral blood, taken in a trial of Ad26.COV2.S vaccine versus placebo. The rearrangement uses TRBV19 and TRBJ2-2; 12 nucleotides match TRBD1. The clonotype comes from a person between 18 and 59 years old who received the Ad26.COV2.S COVID-19 vaccine or a placebo. The CDR3 DNA is TGTGCCACCAGGGACAGGGGGCTTAGCGGGGAGCTGTTTTTT. As protein: CATRDRGLSGELFF.